The clone carrying this TCR beta chain was seen more than once but under ten times. Its specificity is not known. In TCRdb, the RT-PCR reads were re-called with MiXCR into one record per CDR3 protein. The sample includes about 530,000 distinct CDR3 sequences, about 10% seen only once; the top ten take 10% to 13%. The CDR3 runs 15 residues. Trimming removed 8 bases from V and 1 base from J; junction bases left unmatched: 9. CDR1 MNHEY and CDR2 SVGEGT come from the germline V gene. This specimen comes from a study of response to subunit inactivated influenza vaccine. Overall study findings and caveats: After each seasonal influenza vaccination, few new T cells are recruited, the authors suggested.

The V and J genes are TRBV6-2 or TRBV6-3 and TRBJ2-3; 7 bases are shared with TRBD2. The specimen was PBMCs from blood, collected on the day of vaccination. The receptor was derived from a man aged 45-60 years who received an inactivated influenza vaccine. CDR3 nucleotides: TGTGCCAGCCGCGTCAGCGGGGTTCGCACAGATACGCAGTATTTT. Protein product: CASRVSGVRTDTQYF.